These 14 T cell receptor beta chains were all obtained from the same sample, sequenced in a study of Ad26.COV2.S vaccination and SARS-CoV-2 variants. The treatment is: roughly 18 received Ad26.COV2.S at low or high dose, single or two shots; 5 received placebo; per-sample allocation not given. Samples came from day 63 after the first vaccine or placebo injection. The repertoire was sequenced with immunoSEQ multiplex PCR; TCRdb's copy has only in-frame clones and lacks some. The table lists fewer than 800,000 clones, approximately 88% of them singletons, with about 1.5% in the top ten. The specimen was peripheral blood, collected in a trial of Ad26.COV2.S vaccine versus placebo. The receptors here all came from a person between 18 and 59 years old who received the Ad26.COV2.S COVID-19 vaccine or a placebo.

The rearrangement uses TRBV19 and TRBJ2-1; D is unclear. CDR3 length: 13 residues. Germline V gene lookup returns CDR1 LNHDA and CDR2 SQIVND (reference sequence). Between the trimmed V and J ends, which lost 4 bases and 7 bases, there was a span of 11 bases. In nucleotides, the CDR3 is TGTGCCAGTAGTAGGGCCGCTGGGAATGAGCAGTTCTTC. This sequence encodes CASSRAAGNEQFF.

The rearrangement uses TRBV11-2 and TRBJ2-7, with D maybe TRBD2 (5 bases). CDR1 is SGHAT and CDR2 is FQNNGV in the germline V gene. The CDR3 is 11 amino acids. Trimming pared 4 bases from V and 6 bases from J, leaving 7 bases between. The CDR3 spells CASSYGVEQYF. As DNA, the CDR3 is TGTGCCAGCAGCTACGGGGTCGAGCAGTACTTC.

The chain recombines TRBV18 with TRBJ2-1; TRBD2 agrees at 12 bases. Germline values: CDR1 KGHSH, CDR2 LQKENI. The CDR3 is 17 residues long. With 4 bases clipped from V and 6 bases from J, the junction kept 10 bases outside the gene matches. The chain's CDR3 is CASSRVWTSGTINEQFF. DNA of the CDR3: TGTGCCAGCTCACGGGTCTGGACTAGCGGGACGATCAATGAGCAGTTCTTC.

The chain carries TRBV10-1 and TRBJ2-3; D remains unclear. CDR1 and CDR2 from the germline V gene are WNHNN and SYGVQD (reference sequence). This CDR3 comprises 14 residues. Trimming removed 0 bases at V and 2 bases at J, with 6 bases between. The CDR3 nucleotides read TGCGCCAGCAGTGAGTCTATACCCACAGATACGCAGTATTTT. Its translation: CASSESIPTDTQYF.

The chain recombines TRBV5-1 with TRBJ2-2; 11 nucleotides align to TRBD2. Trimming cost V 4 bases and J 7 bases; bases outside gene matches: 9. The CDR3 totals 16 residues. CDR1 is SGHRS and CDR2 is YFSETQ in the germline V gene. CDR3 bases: TGCGCCAGCAGCAATCCACTAGCGGGAGTGGTCGGGGAGCTGTTTTTT. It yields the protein CASSNPLAGVVGELFF.

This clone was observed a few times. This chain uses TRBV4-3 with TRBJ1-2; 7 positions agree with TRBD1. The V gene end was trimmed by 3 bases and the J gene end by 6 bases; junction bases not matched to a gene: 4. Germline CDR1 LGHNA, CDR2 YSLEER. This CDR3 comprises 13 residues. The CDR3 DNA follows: TGCGCCAGCAGCCAGATAACAGGGGATGGCTACACCTTC. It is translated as CASSQITGDGYTF.

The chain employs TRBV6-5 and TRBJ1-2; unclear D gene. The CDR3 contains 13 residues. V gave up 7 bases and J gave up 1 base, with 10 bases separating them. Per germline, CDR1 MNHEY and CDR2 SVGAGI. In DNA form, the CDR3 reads TGTGCCAGCACCATGACCGGTAACTATGGCTACACCTTC. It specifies CASTMTGNYGYTF.

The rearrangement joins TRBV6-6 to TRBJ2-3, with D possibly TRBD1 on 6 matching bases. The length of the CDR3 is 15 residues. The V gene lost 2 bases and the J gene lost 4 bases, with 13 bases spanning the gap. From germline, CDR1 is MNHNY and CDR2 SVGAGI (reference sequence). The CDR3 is CASSYAPGVADTQYF. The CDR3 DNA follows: TGTGCCAGCAGTTACGCTCCAGGGGTGGCAGATACGCAGTATTTT.

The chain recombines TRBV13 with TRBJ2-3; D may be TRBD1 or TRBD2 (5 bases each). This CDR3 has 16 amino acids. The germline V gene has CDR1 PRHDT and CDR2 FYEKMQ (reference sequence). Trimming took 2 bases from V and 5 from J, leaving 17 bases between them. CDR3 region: CASSLLAGRALDTQYF. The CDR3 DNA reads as TGTGCCAGCAGCTTACTAGCAGGGCGGGCCTTAGATACGCAGTATTTT.

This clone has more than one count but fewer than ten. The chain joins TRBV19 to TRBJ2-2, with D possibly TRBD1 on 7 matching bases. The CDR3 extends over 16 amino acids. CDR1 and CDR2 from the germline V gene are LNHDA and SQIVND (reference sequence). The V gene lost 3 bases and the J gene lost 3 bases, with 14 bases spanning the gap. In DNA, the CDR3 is TGTGCCAGTAGTATCAAGCAGGGGGGCCACACCGGGGAGCTGTTTTTT. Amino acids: CASSIKQGGHTGELFF.

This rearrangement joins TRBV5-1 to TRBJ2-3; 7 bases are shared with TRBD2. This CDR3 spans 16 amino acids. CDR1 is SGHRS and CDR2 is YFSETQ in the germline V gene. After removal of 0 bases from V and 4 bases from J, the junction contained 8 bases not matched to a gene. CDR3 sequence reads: CASSLGSGLAPDTQYF. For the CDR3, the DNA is TGCGCCAGCAGCTTGGGTAGCGGGCTTGCGCCAGATACGCAGTATTTT. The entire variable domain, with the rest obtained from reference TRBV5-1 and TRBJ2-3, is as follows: KAGVTQTPRYLIKTRGQQVTLSCSPISGHRSVSWYQQTPGQGLQFLFEYFSETQRNKGNFPGRFSGRQFSNSRSEMNVSTLELGDSALYLCASSLGSGLAPDTQYFGPGTRLTVL.

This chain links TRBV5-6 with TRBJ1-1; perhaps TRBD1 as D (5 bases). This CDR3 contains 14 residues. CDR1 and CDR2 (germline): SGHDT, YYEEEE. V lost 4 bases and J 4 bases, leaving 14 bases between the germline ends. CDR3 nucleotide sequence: TGTGCCAGCAGCGCCGCAGGAAGGGGCACTGAAGCTTTCTTT. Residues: CASSAAGRGTEAFF. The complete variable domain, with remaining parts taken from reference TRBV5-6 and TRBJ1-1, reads DAGVTQSPTHLIKTRGQQVTLRCSPKSGHDTVSWYQQALGQGPQFIFQYYEEEERQRGNFPDRFSGHQFPNYSSELNVNALLLGDSALYLCASSAAGRGTEAFFGQGTRLTVV.

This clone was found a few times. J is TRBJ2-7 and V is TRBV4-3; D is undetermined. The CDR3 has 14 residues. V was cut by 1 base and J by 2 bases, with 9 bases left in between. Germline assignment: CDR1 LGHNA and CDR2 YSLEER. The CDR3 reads CASSQATGTYEQYF. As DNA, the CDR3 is TGCGCCAGCAGCCAAGCTACTGGAACCTACGAGCAGTACTTC.

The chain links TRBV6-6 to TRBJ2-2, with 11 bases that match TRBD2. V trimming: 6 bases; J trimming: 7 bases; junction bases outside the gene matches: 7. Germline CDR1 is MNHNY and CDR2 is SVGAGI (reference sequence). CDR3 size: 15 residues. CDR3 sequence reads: CASSQTSGNYGELFF. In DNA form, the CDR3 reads TGTGCCAGCAGCCAGACTAGCGGGAACTACGGGGAGCTGTTTTTT.